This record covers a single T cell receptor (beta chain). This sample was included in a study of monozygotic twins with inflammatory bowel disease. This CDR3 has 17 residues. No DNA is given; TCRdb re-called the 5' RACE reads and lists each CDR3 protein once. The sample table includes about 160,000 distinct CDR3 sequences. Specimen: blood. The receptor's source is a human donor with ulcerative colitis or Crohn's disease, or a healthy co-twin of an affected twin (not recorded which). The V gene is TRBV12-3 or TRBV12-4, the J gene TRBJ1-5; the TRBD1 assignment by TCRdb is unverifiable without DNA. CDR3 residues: CASSLRAGMDSNQPQHF.